This T cell receptor (beta chain) was obtained from a study of shared clonotypes between healthy human individuals (TCRdb year 2020). Turning to the overall study: Two women and three men aged 18 to 49 years were included in the cohort. For each donor, three plates each were used for CD4 naive and CD4 memory, two plates were used for CD8 naive, and one plate was used for CD8 memory. To estimate repertoire size and how much clonotype sharing occurs between individuals, the study deeply sequenced the blood TCR repertoires of roughly 5 healthy adults. Libraries were prepared and TCR repertoires were sequenced by different laboratories using diverse techniques, in order to increase sequencing depth and limit assay-specific biases. Between about 0.9 and 8.9 billion PBMCs per donor were obtained by leukapheresis.

TCR CDR3 regions were amplified from genomic DNA by multiplex PCR using the deep immunoSEQ assay. For each cell subset, the extracted genomic DNA was distributed evenly across all wells of several immunoSEQ 96-well plates, and each plate served as one replicate. For sorted subsets, each replicate PCR was loaded with about 0.2 ug genomic DNA, equivalent to 30,000 or so T cell genomes. The purified libraries were quantified using a Qubit 3.0 fluorometer, sized with a Bioanalyzer 2100, and then quantified again using the KAPA Library Quantification kit. Each immunoSEQ 96-well plate was sequenced on its own single-read 150-cycle Illumina NextSeq 550 flow cell. On the authors' methods: Because only junctional sequences without quality scores were contained in the immunoSEQ output, filtering matching that applied to full-length reads could not be performed. To assign V/J genes and CDR3, sequences were annotated against IMGT germline references using PyIR, a Python wrapper for IgBLAST v1.9. Reads with weak V/J assignments (E-value above 1e-6), missing CDR3, stop codons, out-of-frame junctions, or ambiguous translated residues were removed. A V3J clonotype was defined by an identical inferred V gene, J gene, and CDR3 amino acid sequence. Percentage overlap between repertoires was calculated by dividing the number of shared unique clonotypes by the size of the smaller repertoire. Richness of each repertoire was evaluated using RTK rarefaction, the Chao1 estimator, and Recon v2.1 estimates of unobserved clonotypes. Generation probabilities for all TCRbeta clonotypes obtained by the gDNA method from a handful of donors were computed using OLGA. Entries here come from immuneACCESS through TCRdb and include only in-frame sequences with V and J called. Some clones fail to appear in such tables; in the studies checked, an unresolved V gene covers under half of the shortfall, and the cause of the remainder is unknown. The V and J calls and clone size come from that table; D and trimming were worked out from the DNA. In this sample the table shows around 2.5 million clones, 80% to 95% of which occur a single time. The ten largest clones represent about 0.34% of the sample.

CDR1 and CDR2, per the germline V gene (reference sequence), are LNHNV and YYDKDF. Trimming takes 3 bases from V and 8 bases from J, and the germline ends sit 13 bases apart. The CDR3 measures 14 amino acids from cysteine to phenylalanine. Of the read, only the CDR3 DNA is kept; its 42 bases are in frame from base 1. Study-wide findings and limitations: Compared with non-shared clonotypes, clonotypes shared by all four sorted-subset donors had higher generation probabilities. Because the study included a small number of donors, the genetic and exposure-history diversity represented was limited. Based on pairwise subsampling, the degree of clonotype sharing among donors was expected to be affected by sequencing depth. Across a handful of donors, roughly 5.1% of naive CD4, 3.5% of naive CD8, approximately 2.5% of memory CD4, and approximately 0.4% of memory CD8 clonotypes were shared. Larger estimated clonotype richness was generally found for naive subsets than for memory subsets. Even with the large sequencing depth, rarefaction of the sorted-subset datasets indicated that sequencing was incomplete. Sampling was restricted to blood, and TCR repertoires in tissues likely differ from the TCR repertoires found in blood.

A word on this clone: Its binding antigen is unknown. Base qualities were left out, and no much larger clone turns up one base away.

Healthy HIV-negative adults with no recently reported acute infections or vaccinations were included as donors. All donors were Caucasian adults living in Nashville, Tennessee, USA. CD4+ T cells were enriched by magnetic negative selection, after which naive cells were positively selected on CD45RA and the negative fraction was taken as the memory subset. After blood collection by leukapheresis, PBMCs were isolated using Ficoll-Histopaque density gradient centrifugation and then cryopreserved in the vapor phase of liquid nitrogen. Analytical flow cytometry was used to check the purity and quantity of each magnetically sorted T cell population. From each sorted fraction, genomic DNA was isolated and quantified by UV absorbance on a Nanodrop 2000c.

Recombination connected TRBV15 to TRBJ1-4; the D region possibly corresponds to TRBD1 (5 bases align). The sequence was obtained from a man between 18 and 29 years old in good health. Some clones in this sample may be carry-over from other donors' samples. Sequenced input: naive CD4+ T cells from PBMCs. This specimen's cell subset or site label, per the study, means: CD45RA+ positively selected. Read as DNA, the sequence is TGTGCCACCAGCAGGGGGGTGACGGAGGAAAAACTGTTTTTT. This codes for CATSRGVTEEKLFF.